This is a list of T cell receptor beta chains from one sample in a study of T cells in Graves' hyperthyroidism and ophthalmopathy. Via MiXCR, TCRdb re-called the multiplex PCR reads, giving one row per CDR3 protein. The sample includes roughly 380,000 distinct CDR3 sequences, less than 20% seen only once; the top ten take 15% to 19%. Sequenced: blood. The receptor set was obtained from a woman in her thirties or forties with Graves' ophthalmopathy. The CDR3 runs from the conserved cysteine through the conserved F or W. The D gene is left open where the match is weak. Clone size is shown for a subset of rows, as once, few, many or a class of expanded clone.

j_call cdr3_length clone_size v_call d_call cdr3_nt cdr3_aa
TRBJ2-7 13 many TRBV6-5 - TGTGCCAGCAGTAACCGGCCTTTCGGGGAGCAGTACTTC CASSNRPFGEQYF
TRBJ2-2 16 many TRBV7-2 - TGTGCCAGCAGCTTGGCCTCCCCGGGATCCACCGGGGAGCTGTTTTTT CASSLASPGSTGELFF
TRBJ2-7 16 many TRBV13 TRBD2 TGTGCCAGCAGCAACCGACTAGCGGGAGCCCCATACGAGCAGTACTTC CASSNRLAGAPYEQYF
TRBJ1-5 18 many TRBV6-1 - TGTGCCAGCAGTGACAGCGGTAGTAGGGGGAGAAGCAATCAGCCCCAGCATTTT CASSDSGSRGRSNQPQHF
TRBJ2-3 14 many TRBV6-1 TRBD1 TGTGCCAGCAGCTTCGGACAGGCAACAGATACGCAGTATTTT CASSFGQATDTQYF
TRBJ2-7 14 - TRBV2 - TGTGCCAGCAGTGATGGAGGGGGTGCGGACGAGCAGTACTTC CASSDGGGADEQYF
TRBJ2-5 14 many TRBV12-3/TRBV12-4 - TGTGCCAGCAGTTTGAACCCATCCGGGGAGACCCAGTACTTC CASSLNPSGETQYF
TRBJ2-7 15 many TRBV7-6 - TGTGCCAGCAGCCTCGAGACTCAAATCTCCTACGAGCAGTACTTC CASSLETQISYEQYF
TRBJ2-7 14 many TRBV11-2 TRBD1 TGTGCCAGCAGCTCGACAGGGGTGAAGGCCGAGCAGTACTTC CASSSTGVKAEQYF
TRBJ1-1 17 many TRBV5-6 TRBD1 TGTGCCAGCAGCTTAGAGGGTCAGGGGGCGCGAGAGACTGAAGCTTTCTTT CASSLEGQGARETEAFF
TRBJ2-5 14 many TRBV19 TRBD2 TGTGCCAGTAGTCCGGGACTAGCGCGGGAGACCCAGTACTTC CASSPGLARETQYF
TRBJ1-2 14 - TRBV12-3/TRBV12-4 - TGTGCCAGCAGTTTTTATCCCCCCCGATATGGCTACACCTTC CASSFYPPRYGYTF
TRBJ2-5 14 many TRBV4-1 - TGCGCCAGCAGCCAAGTCAGGGAGCAGAAGACCCAGTACTTC CASSQVREQKTQYF
TRBJ1-5 14 many TRBV19 - TGTGCCAGTAGAGAAGGGGGTAGCAATCAGCCCCAGCATTTT CASREGGSNQPQHF
TRBJ2-6 15 - TRBV12-3/TRBV12-4 - TGTGCCAGCAGCTGGACTCTCTCTGGGGCCAACGTCCTGACTTTC CASSWTLSGANVLTF
TRBJ2-2 14 many TRBV7-2 - TGTGCCAGCAGCTTAGTTGGCGAAACCGGGGAGCTGTTTTTT CASSLVGETGELFF
TRBJ2-7 15 many TRBV6-5 - TGTGCCAGCAGTTACTCGAACGCAGGGACATACGAGCAGTACTTC CASSYSNAGTYEQYF
TRBJ2-7 17 once TRBV6-2/TRBV6-3 - TGTGCCAGCAGTTACAGCATTATTGGACCTGGGACCTACGAGCAGTACTTC CASSYSIIGPGTYEQYF
TRBJ2-7 13 many TRBV6-1 TRBD1 TGTGCCAGCAGAGAAACAGGGGGCTACGAGCAGTACTTC CASRETGGYEQYF
TRBJ1-2 13 many TRBV20-1 - TGCAGTGCTAGAGAGAAAGGGGGGCTAACCCATACCTTC CSAREKGGLTHTF
TRBJ2-7 13 many TRBV7-9 TRBD1 TGTGCCAGCAGCTGGACAGGGGCCTACGAGCAGTACTTC CASSWTGAYEQYF
TRBJ2-7 12 many TRBV20-1 - TGCAGTGCTAGAGAGGACTCCTACGAGCAGTACTTC CSAREDSYEQYF
TRBJ2-5 14 many TRBV7-7 TRBD2 TGTGCTAGCAGCACGACTAGCGGACAAGAGACCCAGTACTTC CASSTTSGQETQYF
TRBJ1-1 12 many TRBV6-1 TRBD1 TGTGCCAGCAGACAGGGGCCCACTGAAGCTTTCTTT CASRQGPTEAFF
TRBJ1-1 16 many TRBV7-3 TRBD1 TGTGCCAGCAGCCAGGGGGCAGGGACCATGAACACTGAAGCTTTCTTT CASSQGAGTMNTEAFF
TRBJ1-1 13 - TRBV6-2/TRBV6-3 - TGTGCCAGCAGGAAGACAGAGAAGTTTGAAGCTTACTTT CASRKTEKFEAYF
TRBJ2-7 16 once TRBV28 TRBD2 TGTGCCAGCAGTCCCATGGGACTAGCGGGAGGGAACGAGCAGTACTTC CASSPMGLAGGNEQYF
TRBJ2-5 19 many TRBV6-4 TRBD2 TGTGCCAGCAGTGATAGTTTCAGCGTTGGGACTAATAGTGTTGAGACCCAGTACTTC CASSDSFSVGTNSVETQYF
TRBJ1-2 12 many TRBV28 - TGTGCCAGCAGTTCCCAGGGTTCAGGCTACACCTTC CASSSQGSGYTF
TRBJ1-3 15 many TRBV7-2 - TGTGCCAGCAGCTTTGGGACAAACTCTGGAAACACCATATATTTT CASSFGTNSGNTIYF
TRBJ2-7 14 many TRBV11-2 - TGTGCCAGCAGCTTAGCGGGGAGATCCAACGAGCAGTACTTC CASSLAGRSNEQYF
TRBJ1-6 14 once TRBV30 - TGTGCCTGGAGTGGGAGGGCTTGGTCTTCACCCCTCCACTTT CAWSGRAWSSPLHF
TRBJ2-7 13 - TRBV6-4 - TGTGCCAGCAGTGTTTCACAGGCGAGCGAGCAGTACTTC CASSVSQASEQYF
TRBJ1-1 16 many TRBV6-1 - TGTGCCAGCAGTGAAGGCGGGGGGTTCATGAACACTGAAGCTTTCTTT CASSEGGGFMNTEAFF
TRBJ1-1 14 many TRBV19 - TGTGCCACCAAGTGGAGGGGGGCCAACACTGAAGCTTTCTTT CATKWRGANTEAFF
TRBJ1-1 15 many TRBV28 TRBD1 TGTGCCAGCAGTTTATATGCAGGGGGCGCATTGAATGCTTTCTTT CASSLYAGGALNAFF
TRBJ2-7 14 many TRBV30 - TGTGCCTGGAGTGTGGAAGTAGGAGCCTACGAGCAGTACTTC CAWSVEVGAYEQYF
TRBJ1-1 12 many TRBV5-1 - TGCGCCAGCAGCTACCGGGACACTGAAGCTTTCTTT CASSYRDTEAFF
TRBJ2-7 17 many TRBV7-3 - TGTGCCAGCAGCTTAACGGCAGGGATGGACTATTCCTACGAGCAGTACTTC CASSLTAGMDYSYEQYF
TRBJ2-6 15 many TRBV7-8 - TGTGCCAGCAGCTGGGGACACTCTGGGGCCAACGTCCTGACTTTC CASSWGHSGANVLTF
TRBJ1-1 14 many TRBV19 - TGTGCCAGTAACACGGGACGGATGAACACTGAAGCTTTCTTT CASNTGRMNTEAFF